The 12 T cell receptor beta chains below all came from one sample that was sequenced in a study of cytomegalovirus exposure and HLA in healthy donors. It was with 60 Vbeta and 13 Jbeta primers that the PCR ran. TCRdb keeps only in-frame clones here, not all; method: immunoSEQ multiplex PCR. The repertoire holds roughly 110,000 clones, with 70% to 80% as singletons. Sequenced: PBMCs. The receptors come from a woman between 35 and 50 years old in good health and CMV-seropositive.

V is TRBV7-3 and J is TRBJ2-1; TRBD1 aligns across 8 bases. CDR3 length: 17 residues. V gave up 0 bases and J gave up 5 bases; unmatched junction bases: 9. Germline CDR1 is SGHTA and CDR2 is FQGTGA. CDR3 loop: CASSLTFPDRGNNEQFF. The CDR3 nucleotides read TGTGCCAGCAGCTTAACGTTCCCCGACAGGGGCAACAATGAGCAGTTCTTC. The entire variable domain, with the rest obtained from reference TRBV7-3 and TRBJ2-1, is as follows: GAGVSQTPSNKVTEKGKYVELRCDPISGHTALYWYRQSLGQGPEFLIYFQGTGAADDSGLPNDRFFAVRPEGSVSTLKIQRTERGDSAVYLCASSLTFPDRGNNEQFFGPGTRLTVL.

V usage is TRBV28 and J usage is TRBJ1-1, with a possible D match to TRBD1 (5 bases). Looked up from germline, CDR1 is MDHEN and CDR2 is SYDVKM. Between the trimmed V and J ends, which lost 11 bases and 1 base, there was a span of 11 bases. The CDR3 runs to 12 residues. DNA for the CDR3: TGTGCCGGTCGAACAGGGAACACTGAAGCTTTCTTT. Encoded protein: CAGRTGNTEAFF.

V and J are TRBV6-1 and TRBJ1-4; TRBD1 is a possible D gene (5 bases). CDR1 MNHNS and CDR2 SASEGT come from the germline V gene. This CDR3 contains 14 residues. Trimming left V 5 bases short and J 4 bases short, with 11 bases between. The chain's CDR3 is CASSQGISNEKLFF. The CDR3, as DNA: TGTGCCAGCAGTCAGGGTATTAGTAATGAAAAACTGTTTTTT.

A few counts support this clone. The genes are TRBV6-6 and TRBJ2-1; D is possibly TRBD1 (5 bases). V was clipped by 6 bases and J by 0 bases, with 15 bases between them. CDR1 is MNHNY and CDR2 is SVGAGI in the germline V gene (reference sequence). CDR3 size: 16 residues. The CDR3 loop reads CASSQDQGRSYNEQFF. CDR3 nucleotide sequence: TGTGCCAGCAGCCAAGATCAGGGCCGCTCCTACAATGAGCAGTTCTTC.

This rearrangement joins TRBV27 to TRBJ2-5; 9 nucleotides agree with TRBD1. Germline lookup yields CDR1 MNHEY and CDR2 SMNVEV (reference sequence). Trimming removed 8 bases from V and 4 bases from J; junction bases left unmatched: 8. The CDR3 sequence is 14 residues long. CDR3 bases: TGTGCCAGCGGGGGACAGGGCTTGGGAGAGACCCAGTACTTC. Translated: CASGGQGLGETQYF.

This chain uses TRBV6-5 with TRBJ1-2; 8 bases are a match to TRBD1. The CDR3 extends over 14 amino acids. J lost 5 bases, V lost 4 bases, and 6 bases had no gene match. Germline V CDR1 and CDR2: MNHEY, SVGAGI. CDR3 loop: CASSSRQGFYGYTF. CDR3 sequence (DNA): TGTGCCAGCAGTTCCCGACAGGGGTTTTATGGCTACACCTTC.

This clone was seen a handful of times. The chain carries TRBV18 and TRBJ2-3, with 8 bases aligning to TRBD2. The V segment lost 6 bases and the J segment 4 bases; nucleotides outside the gene matches: 9. This CDR3 has 15 amino acids. The germline V gene encodes CDR1 KGHSH and CDR2 LQKENI. The CDR3 loop is CASSERGWRSDTQYF. The CDR3 region has the DNA TGTGCCAGCTCCGAGCGGGGGTGGAGATCAGATACGCAGTATTTT.

CDR3 loop: CASSRRLAAHNEQFF. CDR3 bases: TGTGCCAGCTCACGGAGGCTAGCCGCCCACAATGAGCAGTTCTTC. This sequence joins TRBV27 and TRBJ2-1; D perhaps matches TRBD2 (5 bases). V lost 8 bases, J lost 5 bases, and 19 bases lay in between. Germline V gene data show CDR1 as MNHEY and CDR2 as SMNVEV (reference sequence). CDR3 size: 15 residues.

The CDR3 loop is CSVEEGIRGRYGYTF. CDR3 bases: TGCAGCGTTGAAGAGGGAATAAGGGGTCGCTATGGCTACACCTTC. This rearrangement joins TRBV29-1 to TRBJ1-2, with a possible D match to TRBD1 (5 bases). The CDR3 consists of 15 residues. V lost 0 bases to trimming and J lost 4 bases, with 15 bases between them. Germline lookup yields CDR1 SQVTM and CDR2 ANQGSEA.

J is TRBJ2-5 and V is TRBV6-1; 8 bases are shared with TRBD2. The CDR3 has 17 amino acids. Germline values: CDR1 MNHNS, CDR2 SASEGT. J lost 0 bases, V lost 2 bases, and 8 bases had no gene match. For the CDR3, the DNA is TGTGCCAGCAGTGAAAGGGCTAGCGGGCTGTACCAAGAGACCCAGTACTTC. Translated: CASSERASGLYQETQYF.

This clone was seen more than once but under ten times. The rearrangement joins TRBV27 to TRBJ2-7; TRBD2 matches 9 bases. Trimming cost V 5 bases and J 0 bases; bases outside gene matches: 11. CDR1 and CDR2 (germline): MNHEY, SMNVEV (reference sequence). This CDR3 has 17 amino acids. The CDR3 protein is CASSHPRLAASSYEQYF. CDR3 coding DNA: TGTGCCAGCAGTCACCCCCGACTAGCGGCGAGCTCCTACGAGCAGTACTTC.

The chain couples TRBV7-8 to TRBJ2-1; TRBD1 matches 9 bases. Per germline, CDR1 SGHVS and CDR2 FQNEAQ. V gave up 2 bases and J gave up 12 bases; unmatched junction bases: 11. This CDR3 is 15 amino acids long. Here the CDR3 reads CASSLTGQGGGGQFF. The CDR3 nucleotides are TGTGCCAGCAGCTTAACGGGACAGGGAGGGGGGGGGCAGTTCTTC.